Sequencing of this T cell receptor beta chain was carried out in a study of T cell repertoires in cytomegalovirus infection. Turning to the study itself: CMV infection plus the matching HLA type was flagged by public TCR beta signatures.

Regarding this clonotype: What it recognizes is unknown.

Trimming took 4 bases from V and 5 from J, leaving 8 bases between them. The CDR3 extends over 12 amino acids. The germline CDR1 and CDR2 sequences are MGHDK and SYGVNS. TCRdb ran MiXCR on the reads and lists one entry per CDR3 protein. Here the sample spans 400,000 to 550,000 distinct CDR3 sequences, 11% being singletons. General study findings and limits: HLA-C-restricted CMV-specific TCR beta clonotypes prevailed in the ex vivo response. Of the TCR beta families, the public ones yielded a cumulative frequency that identified carriers of CMV plus the relevant HLA.

The source of this sequence is a human donor in good health (CMV status not recorded). Some clones in this sample may be carry-over from other donors' samples. The J gene is TRBJ2-5, the V gene TRBV25-1; D is unclear. Sequencing was carried out using PBMCs. CDR3 loop: CASSAVGETQYF. CDR3 coding DNA: TGTGCCAGCAGTGCTGTTGGCGAGACCCAGTACTTC. Full variable domain (missing parts from reference TRBV25-1 and TRBJ2-5): EADIYQTPRYLVIGTGKKITLECSQTMGHDKMYWYQQDPGMELHLIHYSYGVNSTEKGDLSSESTVSRIRTEHFPLTLESARPSHTSQYLCASSAVGETQYFGPGTRLLVL.